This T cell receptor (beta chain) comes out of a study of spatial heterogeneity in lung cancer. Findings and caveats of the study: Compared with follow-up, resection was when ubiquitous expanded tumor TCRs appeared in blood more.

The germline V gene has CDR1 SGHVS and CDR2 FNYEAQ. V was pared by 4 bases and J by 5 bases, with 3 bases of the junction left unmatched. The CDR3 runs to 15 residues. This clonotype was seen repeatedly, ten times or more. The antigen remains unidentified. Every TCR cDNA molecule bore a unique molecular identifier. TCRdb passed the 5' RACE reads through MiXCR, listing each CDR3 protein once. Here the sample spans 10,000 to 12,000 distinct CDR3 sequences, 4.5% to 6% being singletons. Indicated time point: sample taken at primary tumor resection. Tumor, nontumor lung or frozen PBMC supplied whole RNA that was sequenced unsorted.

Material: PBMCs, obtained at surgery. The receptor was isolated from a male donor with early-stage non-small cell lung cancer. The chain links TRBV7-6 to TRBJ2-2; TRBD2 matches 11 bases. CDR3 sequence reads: CASSSGLADTGELFF. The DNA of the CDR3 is TGTGCCAGCAGCTCGGGACTAGCGGATACCGGGGAGCTGTTTTTT.